The 27 T cell receptor beta chains reported below all come from one sample, sequenced in a study of blood T cell repertoires in COVID-19. Only in-frame clones appear in the TCRdb table, and some are missing; sequencing was by immunoSEQ multiplex PCR. The table has 390,000 or so clones, roughly nine tenths seen once; the top ten hold around 3%. Material for sequencing was peripheral blood. The receptors stem from a woman aged 25 to 39 with COVID-19, enrolled during active disease.

The chain combines TRBV5-1 with TRBJ2-2; a weak D match, TRBD1 (6 bases). CDR1 and CDR2 from the germline V gene are SGHRS and YFSETQ. The CDR3 length is 15 residues. The V end lost 6 bases, the J end lost 2 bases, and 14 bases lay between the germline ends. The DNA of the CDR3 is TGCGCCAGCATCCCGGACAGATTTAACACCGGGGAGCTGTTTTTT. It encodes CASIPDRFNTGELFF.

This sequence joins TRBV5-6 and TRBJ1-1; D not resolved. The CDR3 has 12 amino acids. Germline CDR1 and CDR2: SGHDT and YYEEEE. The ends were cut back, 6 bases at V and 1 base at J, with 7 bases in the middle. The CDR3 sequence: CASTYRNTEAFF. Here the CDR3 DNA reads TGTGCCAGCACCTACAGGAACACTGAAGCTTTCTTT.

The chain combines TRBV4-1 with TRBJ2-1, with D maybe TRBD1 (10 bases). This CDR3 comprises 17 residues. Looked up from germline, CDR1 is MGHRA and CDR2 is YSYEKL. Trimming took off 8 bases at V and 11 bases at J, with 31 bases between the two ends. CDR3 sequence reads: CASDRGLAGTVSRKQFF. The CDR3 DNA reads TGCGCCAGCGACAGGGGGCTAGCGGGAACTGTTTCAAGGAAGCAGTTCTTC.

V usage is TRBV6-6 and J usage is TRBJ1-1, with D perhaps TRBD1 (5 bases). Germline V gene lookup returns CDR1 MNHNY and CDR2 SVGAGI (reference sequence). The CDR3 totals 12 residues. Trimming took off 2 bases at V and 7 bases at J, with 8 bases between the two ends. CDR3 amino acids: CASSYGGVEAFF. The CDR3 nucleotides read TGTGCCAGCAGTTACGGGGGGGTTGAAGCTTTCTTT.

The V call is TRBV18, the J call TRBJ2-1; TRBD2 is a possible D gene (6 bases). V was shortened by 3 bases and J by 6 bases, with 18 bases between the two germline ends. Germline V gene sequence: CDR1 KGHSH, CDR2 LQKENI. The CDR3 length is 16 residues. CDR3 coding DNA: TGTGCCAGCTCACCGCAGGGTGTCGGGAGCCCCAATGAGCAGTTCTTC. Amino acids: CASSPQGVGSPNEQFF.

The chain is built from TRBV27 and TRBJ1-1, with D hard to call. V lost 6 bases to trimming and J lost 3 bases, with 11 bases between them. The CDR3 contains 13 residues. The germline V gene encodes CDR1 MNHEY and CDR2 SMNVEV (reference sequence). CDR3 in amino acids: CASRKDGDTEAFF. Written as DNA, the CDR3 is TGTGCCAGCAGAAAGGACGGGGACACTGAAGCTTTCTTT.

The CDR3 is CASSPGAQVSSVEQYF. Here the CDR3 DNA reads TGTGCCAGCTCACCCGGCGCACAGGTCTCCTCAGTGGAGCAGTACTTC. The gene calls are TRBV18 and TRBJ2-7, with D perhaps TRBD1 (5 bases). V was pared by 3 bases and J by 7 bases, with 22 bases between. Germline V gene data show CDR1 as KGHSH and CDR2 as LQKENI. The CDR3 sequence is 16 residues long.

This clone showed up just once. The rearrangement joins TRBV7-8 to TRBJ1-6; no clear D gene. Trimming stripped 0 bases from V and 8 bases from J, with 11 bases between. The CDR3 is made up of 15 amino acids. The germline gives CDR1 SGHVS, CDR2 FQNEAQ. For the CDR3, the DNA is TGTGCCAGCAGCTTAGCGACGAGTACAGATTCACCCCTCCACTTT. It yields the protein CASSLATSTDSPLHF.

The V gene is TRBV28, the J gene TRBJ1-4, with D unclear. Germline V lookup: CDR1 MDHEN, CDR2 SYDVKM. This CDR3 contains 15 residues. V gave up 4 bases and J gave up 4 bases, with 13 bases separating them. In DNA, the CDR3 is TGTGCCAGCAGTTCGTCCGCGGCGGATAATGAAAAACTGTTTTTT. Residues: CASSSSAADNEKLFF.

This clone turned up a few times. The chain has TRBV10-1 and TRBJ2-1, with 8 positions matching TRBD2. This CDR3 has 15 amino acids. Germline V gene data show CDR1 as WNHNN and CDR2 as SYGVQD (reference sequence). J lost 8 bases, V lost 3 bases, and 9 bases had no gene match. For the CDR3, the DNA is TGCGCCAGCAGTGAAGGGACTAGGGCACTCCATGAGCAGTTCTTC. It yields the protein CASSEGTRALHEQFF.

The chain is built from TRBV11-3 and TRBJ2-4; D may be TRBD2 (6 bases). This CDR3 region has 15 residues. Germline V gives CDR1 SGHNT, CDR2 YENEEA. V was cut by 3 bases and J by 0 bases, with 9 bases left in between. CDR3 DNA: TGTGCCAGCAGCTTGACTAGGGAAGCCAAAAACATTCAGTACTTC. Its translation: CASSLTREAKNIQYF.

The chain has TRBV13 and TRBJ2-7; 12 bases align to TRBD2. This CDR3 contains 15 residues. The germline gives CDR1 PRHDT, CDR2 FYEKMQ (reference sequence). J lost 2 bases, V lost 1 base, and 0 bases had no gene match. The CDR3 spells CASSLASGGAYEQYF. In DNA, the CDR3 is TGTGCCAGCAGCTTAGCTAGCGGGGGGGCCTACGAGCAGTACTTC.

V gene TRBV5-4 combines with J gene TRBJ2-7, with D perhaps matching TRBD1 (5 bases). Germline CDR1 and CDR2: SGHNT and YYREEE (reference sequence). Trimming removed 3 bases from V and 2 bases from J, with 9 bases in between. CDR3 length: 13 amino acids. CDR3 protein: CASSSAGTYEQYF. The DNA for the CDR3 is TGTGCCAGCAGCTCCGCAGGGACCTACGAGCAGTACTTC.

The J gene is TRBJ2-7, the V gene TRBV5-6, with D possibly TRBD2 on 6 matching bases. Trimming pared 4 bases from V and 5 bases from J, leaving 22 bases between. The length of the CDR3 is 16 residues. Germline V gives CDR1 SGHDT, CDR2 YYEEEE. The CDR3 DNA reads as TGTGCCAGCAGCCGACTCCTAACCGGGACGGGGGACGAGCAGTACTTC. Its protein product is CASSRLLTGTGDEQYF.

The rearrangement uses TRBV20-1 and TRBJ2-7, with TRBD1 matching over 7 bases. After removal of 6 bases from V and 6 bases from J, the junction contained 5 bases not matched to a gene. Germline assignment: CDR1 DFQATT and CDR2 SNEGSKA (reference sequence). The CDR3 has 11 amino acids. CDR3 nucleotide sequence: TGCAGTGCGGTCCCAGGGGGCGAGCAGTACTTC. Protein sequence: CSAVPGGEQYF.

This chain joins TRBV5-8 and TRBJ2-7; the match to TRBD1 covers 7 bases. The CDR3 covers 16 residues. The V segment lost 0 bases and the J segment 4 bases; nucleotides outside the gene matches: 10. The germline CDR1 and CDR2 sequences are SGHTS and YDEGEE. The CDR3 nucleotides are TGTGCCAGCAGCTTGGCCAGGGGACAGAGGATTTACGAGCAGTACGTC. It is translated as CASSLARGQRIYEQYV.

The V call is TRBV5-1, the J call TRBJ2-1; TRBD1 matches 11 bases. The germline CDR1 and CDR2 sequences are SGHRS and YFSETQ. This CDR3 is 17 amino acids long. Trimming at V came to 0 bases and at J to 1 base, leaving 3 bases not matched to a gene. The CDR3 is CASSLGTGGASYNEQFF. The CDR3 nucleotides are TGCGCCAGCAGCTTGGGGACAGGGGGCGCATCCTACAATGAGCAGTTCTTC.

The chain is built from TRBV28 and TRBJ2-7; TRBD1 is a possible D gene (6 bases). V lost 0 bases, J lost 0 bases, and 9 bases lay in between. The CDR3 contains 15 residues. Germline CDR1 reads MDHEN; CDR2 reads SYDVKM. In nucleotides, the CDR3 is TGTGCCAGCAGTTTATGGGCAGGGGTCTCCTACGAGCAGTACTTC. Amino acid sequence: CASSLWAGVSYEQYF.

This chain uses TRBV7-2 with TRBJ1-2, with TRBD1 matching over 10 bases. The CDR3 has 15 residues. V lost 4 bases to trimming and J lost 0 bases; unmatched junction nucleotides: 2. From germline, CDR1 is SGHTA and CDR2 FQGNSA. CDR3 nucleotides: TGTGCCAGCAGCTCAGGACAGGGGGCTAACTATGGCTACACCTTC. Protein: CASSSGQGANYGYTF. Variable domain in full (rest from reference TRBV7-2 and TRBJ1-2): GAGVSQSPSNKVTEKGKDVELRCDPISGHTALYWYRQSLGQGLEFLIYFQGNSAPDKSGLPSDRFSAERTGGSVSTLTIQRTQQEDSAVYLCASSSGQGANYGYTFGSGTRLTVV.

The DNA of the CDR3 is TGTGCCAGCAGAATACAGGGCTCTGGAAACACCATATATTTT. Its protein product is CASRIQGSGNTIYF. The chain links TRBV6-5 to TRBJ1-3; a weak D match, TRBD1 (6 bases). Between the trimmed V and J ends, which lost 6 bases and 0 bases, there was a span of 9 bases. The germline CDR1 and CDR2 sequences are MNHEY and SVGAGI. The CDR3 contains 14 residues.

The chain is built from TRBV4-3 and TRBJ1-3; 7 bases match TRBD1. J gave up 0 bases and V 1 base, and 9 bases lay outside the gene matches. The CDR3 spans 18 residues. Germline CDR1 LGHNA, CDR2 YSLEER. The CDR3 DNA is TGCGCCAGCAGCCAAGCCCCCCCGGGACAGCTCTCTGGAAACACCATATATTTT. The encoded protein is CASSQAPPGQLSGNTIYF.

This chain connects TRBV7-2 to TRBJ2-1; 12 bases fit TRBD2. The CDR3 is made up of 15 amino acids. Trimming at V came to 5 bases and at J to 2 bases, leaving 1 base not matched to a gene. Germline-derived CDR1 and CDR2 are SGHTA and FQGNSA. The CDR3 sequence: CASSTSGGPYNEQFF. Here the CDR3 DNA reads TGTGCCAGCAGCACTAGCGGGGGGCCCTACAATGAGCAGTTCTTC.

The count of this clone is one. This rearrangement joins TRBV6-2 or TRBV6-3 to TRBJ2-7, with 7 bases fitting TRBD1. The V gene's germline CDR1 is MNHEY and CDR2 SVGEGT. Germline trimming cut 6 bases from V and 3 bases from J; bases unmatched to any gene: 5. The CDR3 sequence is 13 residues long. CDR3 bases: TGTGCCAGCAGCCCACGACAGGGCTACGAGCAGTACTTC. It yields the protein CASSPRQGYEQYF.

The chain employs TRBV28 and TRBJ2-4; a possible D gene is TRBD2 (6 bases). The V end was cut by 5 bases, the J end by 7 bases, with 15 bases between. CDR3 size: 14 residues. The germline gives CDR1 MDHEN, CDR2 SYDVKM. The CDR3 sequence is CASSPSGLGNIQYF. CDR3 in DNA: TGTGCCAGCAGTCCCAGCGGGTTGGGGAACATTCAGTACTTC. The whole variable domain, remainder taken from reference TRBV28 and TRBJ2-4, is DVKVTQSSRYLVKRTGEKVFLECVQDMDHENMFWYRQDPGLGLRLIYFSYDVKMKEKGDIPEGYSVSREKKERFSLILESASTNQTSMYLCASSPSGLGNIQYFGAGTRLSVL.

The rearrangement links TRBV19 to TRBJ2-2; no clear D. The CDR3 sequence is 12 residues long. The V end was cut by 3 bases, the J end by 8 bases, with 7 bases between. Germline values: CDR1 LNHDA, CDR2 SQIVND (reference sequence). CDR3 sequence reads: CASSIGQGELFF. The CDR3 DNA sequence: TGTGCCAGTAGTATTGGCCAGGGGGAGCTGTTTTTT.

This chain links TRBV30 with TRBJ1-6; D call uncertain. Germline V gene data show CDR1 as GTSNPN and CDR2 as SVGIG (reference sequence). This CDR3 is built from 13 residues. The germline V and J ends were trimmed by 2 bases and 5 bases, with 7 bases remaining between them. Written as DNA, the CDR3 is TGTGCCTGGAGTATTAACAATAATTCACCCCTCCACTTT. It codes for CAWSINNNSPLHF.

The chain employs TRBV13 and TRBJ2-4; D not resolved. The germline CDR1 and CDR2 sequences are PRHDT and FYEKMQ (reference sequence). Trimming took off 0 bases at V and 0 bases at J, with 9 bases between the two ends. This CDR3 has 16 amino acids. The CDR3 sequence: CASSLGVEVAKNIQYF. The CDR3 DNA sequence: TGTGCCAGCAGCTTAGGTGTAGAAGTAGCCAAAAACATTCAGTACTTC. Filled out from reference TRBV13 and TRBJ2-4, the complete variable domain reads AAGVIQSPRHLIKEKRETATLKCYPIPRHDTVYWYQQGPGQDPQFLISFYEKMQSDKGSIPDRFSAQQFSDYHSELNMSSLELGDSALYFCASSLGVEVAKNIQYFGAGTRLSVL.